This TCR beta chain comes out of a study of response to subunit inactivated influenza vaccine. The study's findings and limits: Each seasonal influenza vaccination, the authors suggested, recruits few new T cells.

With respect to this clonotype: Its antigen is not identified.

Each CDR3 protein is one row after TCRdb ran MiXCR on the RT-PCR reads. Of around 170,000 distinct CDR3 sequences detected, approximately 11% appear once; the ten largest clones hold around 35%. There are 13 residues in the CDR3. Germline V gene lookup returns CDR1 SGHAT and CDR2 FQNNGV. Losses at the gene ends were 8 bases for V and 2 bases for J; bases not matched to a gene: 6. The material sequenced was CD8+ T cells sorted from PBMCs, taken around 25 months after vaccination. V usage is TRBV11-2 and J usage is TRBJ2-7; 7 bases line up with TRBD2. The clonotype originates from a man between 45 and 75 years old who received an inactivated influenza vaccine. This CDR3 reads CASLGGITYEQYF. DNA of the CDR3: TGTGCCAGCCTCGGGGGGATAACCTACGAGCAGTACTTC.